One sample yielded the 16 T cell receptor beta chains listed below, sequenced in a study of blood T cells in healthy people across ages. Primers used in a second PCR of about 6 to 12 cycles were a sample-barcoded 5' primer and a J-beta primer mix. A single record per CDR3 protein comes from TCRdb applying MiXCR to the 5' RACE reads. The sample holds about 760,000 distinct CDR3 sequences; approximately 25% are singletons and the top ten take 8% to 10%. These records were also assigned to another study, of T cells of mothers and their children.

Sequenced input: blood. The receptor set was obtained from a boy aged 5 to 17 in good health.

This clonotype has just a few counts. The J gene is TRBJ2-5, the V gene TRBV7-8; 7 bases line up with TRBD1. The DNA end favors TRBJ2-1, so the J call may be wrong. The CDR3 has 17 amino acids. Germline CDR1 SGHVS, CDR2 FQNEAQ. This CDR3 is CASSLYPMGQSYNEQFF. The CDR3 DNA sequence: TGTGCCAGCAGCTTATACCCTATGGGACAGAGTTACAATGAGCAGTTCTTC.

V is TRBV7-2 and J is TRBJ2-5; 7 nucleotides line up with TRBD1. The J call is doubtful: the DNA matches TRBJ2-7 better. The CDR3 sequence is 14 residues long. Germline CDR1 reads SGHTA; CDR2 reads FQGNSA. The CDR3 sequence is CASSRQGFPDEQYF. The CDR3 coding sequence is TGTGCCAGCAGTCGACAGGGCTTCCCTGACGAGCAGTACTTC.

There are a few counts of this clonotype. This sequence joins TRBV4-3 and TRBJ2-1; 9 positions match TRBD2. Germline V lookup: CDR1 LGHNA, CDR2 YSLEER. The CDR3 runs to 14 residues. With 4 bases clipped from V and 9 bases from J, the junction kept 7 bases outside the gene matches. Here the CDR3 DNA reads TGCGCCAGCAGCCTTAGCGGGGGAGGAGGTGAGCAGTTCTTC. Protein: CASSLSGGGGEQFF.

This clonotype occurred a few times. The genes are TRBV3-1 and TRBJ2-7, with D tentatively TRBD1 (6 bases). V dropped 4 bases and J dropped 7 bases, with 17 bases sitting between them. The V gene's germline CDR1 is LGHDT and CDR2 YNNKEL (reference sequence). This CDR3 has 14 residues. DNA for the CDR3: TGTGCCAGCAGCCCTCCCGGGGCAGGACAGGAGCAGTACTTC. Translated: CASSPPGAGQEQYF.

About this clonotype: A junction boundary mismatches the germline segment, possibly from a read error. The chain links TRBV12-3 or TRBV12-4 to TRBJ2-5, with D possibly matching TRBD2 (6 bases). CDR3 size: 16 residues. The CDR3 spells CTSRLGGGSIQETQYF. The CDR3 region has the DNA TGTACCAGCAGATTAGGTGGAGGGTCCATCCAAGAGACCCAGTACTTC.

In its sample, this clonotype was seen a few times. The chain joins TRBV7-3 to TRBJ2-1, with TRBD1 identical over 9 bases. The CDR3 has 15 residues. The germline V gene encodes CDR1 SGHTA and CDR2 FQGTGA. The V and J ends lost 4 bases and 10 bases, in that order; junction bases with no gene match: 11. Here the CDR3 DNA reads TGTGCCAGCAGCTCGACAGGGGGAATGTCTGGGGAGCAGTTCTTC. Its translation is CASSSTGGMSGEQFF.

This clonotype showed up just a few times. The chain combines TRBV11-2 with TRBJ2-3; 8 bases map to TRBD1. From germline, CDR1 is SGHAT and CDR2 FQNNGV. With 6 bases clipped from V and 0 bases from J, the junction kept 8 bases outside the gene matches. CDR3 length: 16 amino acids. This CDR3 reads CASRPGQGRSTDTQYF. The CDR3 region has the DNA TGTGCCAGCAGACCCGGACAGGGAAGGAGCACAGATACGCAGTATTTT.

This clonotype showed up just a few times. V usage is TRBV28 and J usage is TRBJ2-1; the match to TRBD1 covers 8 bases. The CDR3 loop spans 15 amino acids. V was pared by 3 bases and J by 5 bases, with 6 bases of the junction left unmatched. The germline V gene has CDR1 MDHEN and CDR2 SYDVKM. The chain's CDR3 is CASSFLGQGNNEQFF. The CDR3 nucleotides are TGTGCCAGCAGTTTTCTAGGACAGGGCAACAATGAGCAGTTCTTC.

This clonotype was counted a few times. The V gene is TRBV7-3, the J gene TRBJ2-7; TRBD1 matches 10 bases. This CDR3 comprises 13 residues. J gave up 5 bases and V 6 bases, and 4 bases lay outside the gene matches. The germline CDR1 and CDR2 sequences are SGHTA and FQGTGA. CDR3 coding DNA: TGTGCCAGCAGTACAGACAGGGGGCACGAGCAGTACTTC. This gives the protein CASSTDRGHEQYF.

The V and J genes are TRBV20-1 and TRBJ2-7; TRBD2 matches 7 bases. The CDR3 is 15 amino acids. Germline assignment: CDR1 DFQATT and CDR2 SNEGSKA (reference sequence). With 0 bases clipped from V and 5 bases from J, the junction kept 10 bases outside the gene matches. DNA for the CDR3: TGCAGTGCTAGAGATCCAAGCGGGATACGGGACGAGCAGTACTTC. This gives the protein CSARDPSGIRDEQYF.

This chain connects TRBV7-2 to TRBJ2-5, with 13 bases matching TRBD2. The CDR3 covers 16 residues. Germline V CDR1 and CDR2: SGHTA, FQGNSA. V shed 0 bases and J 8 bases; nucleotides not matched to a gene: 6. CDR3 residues: CASSLAAGLAGETQYF. Here the CDR3 DNA reads TGTGCCAGCAGCTTAGCGGCCGGACTAGCGGGAGAAACCCAGTACTTC. Based on the CDR3 plus reference TRBV7-2 and TRBJ2-5, the full variable domain is GAGVSQSPSNKVTEKGKDVELRCDPISGHTALYWYRQSLGQGLEFLIYFQGNSAPDKSGLPSDRFSAERTGGSVSTLTIQRTQQEDSAVYLCASSLAAGLAGETQYFGPGTRLLVL.

This clonotype was picked up a small number of times. This rearrangement joins TRBV6-5 to TRBJ1-5; 7 nucleotides match TRBD1. CDR3 length: 14 residues. After removal of 6 bases from V and 5 bases from J, the junction contained 7 bases not matched to a gene. From germline, CDR1 is MNHEY and CDR2 SVGAGI. This CDR3 is CASSRGTEYQPQHF. CDR3 DNA: TGTGCCAGCAGCCGCGGGACAGAATATCAGCCCCAGCATTTT.

Only a few counts were recorded for this clonotype. The gene calls are TRBV6-6 and TRBJ2-5, with D tentatively TRBD1 (7 bases). The end of the DNA fits TRBJ2-1 better, so the J call may be wrong. The CDR3 loop spans 14 amino acids. Looked up from germline, CDR1 is MNHNY and CDR2 is SVGAGI (reference sequence). The CDR3: CASSAGQSLVRQFF. DNA of the CDR3: TGTGCCAGCAGCGCGGGACAGTCGTTAGTACGGCAGTTCTTC.

This clonotype was picked up a small number of times. CDR3 residues: CASSPDTRDAFF. DNA of the CDR3: TGTGCCAGCAGCCCTGATACAAGAGACGCCTTCTTT. V gene TRBV3-1 combines with J gene TRBJ1-1; D remains unclear. The V gene lost 4 bases and the J gene lost 14 bases, with 17 bases spanning the gap. This CDR3 is built from 12 residues. The germline V gene has CDR1 LGHDT and CDR2 YNNKEL (reference sequence).

The count of this clonotype is one. The chain combines TRBV6-1 with TRBJ2-1; D possibly matches TRBD1 or TRBD2 (7 bases each). Per the germline V gene, CDR1 is MNHNS and CDR2 is SASEGT. V shed 10 bases and J shed 9 bases, with 25 bases lying between them. There are 15 residues in the CDR3. The CDR3 nucleotides read TGTGCCAACCAGATCGGATCAGGGGGAGGGAGTGAGCAGTTCTTC. It yields the protein CANQIGSGGGSEQFF.

The chain recombines TRBV24-1 with TRBJ2-5; TRBD1 or TRBD2 may be the D gene (8 bases each). The J call is doubtful: the DNA matches TRBJ2-1 better. Germline values: CDR1 KGHDR, CDR2 SFDVKD. The CDR3 consists of 16 residues. The CDR3 DNA follows: TGTGCCACCAGTGATTTAGGACAGGGCGGGAGGAACGAGCAGTTCTTC. It codes for CATSDLGQGGRNEQFF.